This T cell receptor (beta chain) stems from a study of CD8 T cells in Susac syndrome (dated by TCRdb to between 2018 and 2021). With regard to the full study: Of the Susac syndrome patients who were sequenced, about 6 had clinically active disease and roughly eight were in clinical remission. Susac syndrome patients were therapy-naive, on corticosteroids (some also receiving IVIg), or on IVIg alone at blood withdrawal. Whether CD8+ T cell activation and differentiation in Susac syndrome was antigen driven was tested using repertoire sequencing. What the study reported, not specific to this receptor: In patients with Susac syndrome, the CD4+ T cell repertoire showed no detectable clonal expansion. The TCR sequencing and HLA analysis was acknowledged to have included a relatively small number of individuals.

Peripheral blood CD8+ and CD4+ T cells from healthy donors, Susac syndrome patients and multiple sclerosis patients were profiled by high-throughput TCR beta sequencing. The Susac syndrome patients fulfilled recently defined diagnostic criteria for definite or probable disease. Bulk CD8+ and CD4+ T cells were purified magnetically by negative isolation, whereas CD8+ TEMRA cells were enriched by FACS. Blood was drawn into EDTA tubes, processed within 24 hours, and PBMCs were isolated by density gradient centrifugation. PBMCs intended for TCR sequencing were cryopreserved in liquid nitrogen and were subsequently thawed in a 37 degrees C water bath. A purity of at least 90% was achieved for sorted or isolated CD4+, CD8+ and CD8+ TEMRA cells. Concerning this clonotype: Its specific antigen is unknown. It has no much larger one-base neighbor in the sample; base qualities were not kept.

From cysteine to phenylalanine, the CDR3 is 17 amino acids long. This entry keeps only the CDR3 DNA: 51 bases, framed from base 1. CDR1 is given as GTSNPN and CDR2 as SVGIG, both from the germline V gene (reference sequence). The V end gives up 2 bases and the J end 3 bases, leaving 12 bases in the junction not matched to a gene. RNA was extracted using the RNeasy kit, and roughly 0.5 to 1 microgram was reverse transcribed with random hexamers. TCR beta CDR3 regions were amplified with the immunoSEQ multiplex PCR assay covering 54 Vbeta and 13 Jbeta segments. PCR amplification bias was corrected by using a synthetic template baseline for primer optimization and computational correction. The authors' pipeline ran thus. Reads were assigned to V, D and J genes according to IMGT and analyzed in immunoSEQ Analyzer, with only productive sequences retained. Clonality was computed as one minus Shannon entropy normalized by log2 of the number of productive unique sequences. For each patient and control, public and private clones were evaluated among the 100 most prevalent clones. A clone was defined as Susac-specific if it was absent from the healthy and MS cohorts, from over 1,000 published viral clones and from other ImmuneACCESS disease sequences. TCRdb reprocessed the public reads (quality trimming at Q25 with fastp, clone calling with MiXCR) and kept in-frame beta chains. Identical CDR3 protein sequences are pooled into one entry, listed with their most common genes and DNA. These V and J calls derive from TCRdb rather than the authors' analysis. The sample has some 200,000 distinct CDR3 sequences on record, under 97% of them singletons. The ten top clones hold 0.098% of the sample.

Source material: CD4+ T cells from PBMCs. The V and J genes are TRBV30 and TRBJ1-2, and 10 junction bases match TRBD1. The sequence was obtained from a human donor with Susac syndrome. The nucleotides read TGTGCCTGGAGTCCGGGACAGGGGAAACTATTGGACTATGGCTACACCTTC. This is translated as CAWSPGQGKLLDYGYTF.